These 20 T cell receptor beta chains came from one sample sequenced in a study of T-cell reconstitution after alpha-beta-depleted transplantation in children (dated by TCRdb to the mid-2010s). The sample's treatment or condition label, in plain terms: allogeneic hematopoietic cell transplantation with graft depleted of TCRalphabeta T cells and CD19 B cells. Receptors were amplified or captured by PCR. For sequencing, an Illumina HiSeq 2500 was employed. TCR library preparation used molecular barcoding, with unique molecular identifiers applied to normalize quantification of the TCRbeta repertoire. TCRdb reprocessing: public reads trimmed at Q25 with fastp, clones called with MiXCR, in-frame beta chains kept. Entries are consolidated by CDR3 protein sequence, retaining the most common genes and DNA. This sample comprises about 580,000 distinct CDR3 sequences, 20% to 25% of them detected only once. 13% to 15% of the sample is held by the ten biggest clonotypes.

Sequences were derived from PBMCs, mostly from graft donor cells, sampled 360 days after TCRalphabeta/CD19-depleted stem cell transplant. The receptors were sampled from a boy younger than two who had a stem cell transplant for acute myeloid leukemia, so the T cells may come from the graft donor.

The CDR3 DNA sequence: TGTGCCAGCAGCTTTAGGGACCGGGATACGCAGTATTTT. Its protein is CASSFRDRDTQYF. This chain links TRBV5-8 with TRBJ2-3, with D perhaps matching TRBD1 or TRBD2 (5 bases each). Germline CDR1 SGHTS, CDR2 YDEGEE. There are 13 residues in the CDR3. The V end lost 2 bases, the J end lost 6 bases, and 10 bases lay between the germline ends.

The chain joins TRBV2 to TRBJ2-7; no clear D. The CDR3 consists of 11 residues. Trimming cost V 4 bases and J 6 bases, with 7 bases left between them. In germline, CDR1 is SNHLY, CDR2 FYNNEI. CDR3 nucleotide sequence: TGTGCCAGCAGTGTGGAAGGCGAGCAGTACGTC. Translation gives CASSVEGEQYV.

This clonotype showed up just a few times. The CDR3 bases are TGTGCCAGCAGTCACCAGCGGGGTCAGCCCCAGCATTTT. Its translation is CASSHQRGQPQHF. The V gene is TRBV6-5, the J gene TRBJ1-5; unclear D gene. Germline V gene lookup returns CDR1 MNHEY and CDR2 SVGAGI. The V end was cut by 5 bases, the J end by 6 bases, with 11 bases between. The length of the CDR3 is 13 residues.

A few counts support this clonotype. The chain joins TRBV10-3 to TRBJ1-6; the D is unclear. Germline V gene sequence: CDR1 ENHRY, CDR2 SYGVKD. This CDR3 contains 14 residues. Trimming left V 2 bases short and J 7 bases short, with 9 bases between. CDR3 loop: CAISEAGGNSPLHF. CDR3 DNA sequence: TGTGCCATCAGTGAGGCAGGAGGAAATTCACCCCTCCACTTT.

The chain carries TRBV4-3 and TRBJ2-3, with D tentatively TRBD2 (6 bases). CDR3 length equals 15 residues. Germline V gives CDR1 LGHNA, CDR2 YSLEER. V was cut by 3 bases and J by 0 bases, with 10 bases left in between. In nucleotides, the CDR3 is TGCGCCAGCAGCCAGTTCGGGAGTAGCACAGATACGCAGTATTTT. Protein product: CASSQFGSSTDTQYF.

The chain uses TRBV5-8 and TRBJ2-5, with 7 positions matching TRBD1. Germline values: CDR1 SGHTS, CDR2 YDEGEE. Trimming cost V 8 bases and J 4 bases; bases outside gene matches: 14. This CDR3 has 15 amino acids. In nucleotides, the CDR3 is TGTGCCAGAACTTACGGGACAGTTCGTGGAGAGACCCAGTACTTC. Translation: CARTYGTVRGETQYF. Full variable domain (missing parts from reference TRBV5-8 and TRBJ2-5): EAGVTQSPTHLIKTRGQQATLRCSPISGHTSVYWYQQALGLGLQFLLWYDEGEERNRGNFPPRFSGRQFPNYSSELNVNALELEDSALYLCARTYGTVRGETQYFGPGTRLLVL.

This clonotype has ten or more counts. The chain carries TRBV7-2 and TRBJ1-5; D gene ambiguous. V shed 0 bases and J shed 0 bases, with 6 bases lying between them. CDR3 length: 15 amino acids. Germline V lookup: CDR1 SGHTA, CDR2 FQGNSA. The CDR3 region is CASSLARSSNQPQHF. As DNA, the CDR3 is TGTGCCAGCAGCTTAGCGCGCAGTAGCAATCAGCCCCAGCATTTT. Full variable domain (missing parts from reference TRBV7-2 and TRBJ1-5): GAGVSQSPSNKVTEKGKDVELRCDPISGHTALYWYRQSLGQGLEFLIYFQGNSAPDKSGLPSDRFSAERTGGSVSTLTIQRTQQEDSAVYLCASSLARSSNQPQHFGDGTRLSIL.

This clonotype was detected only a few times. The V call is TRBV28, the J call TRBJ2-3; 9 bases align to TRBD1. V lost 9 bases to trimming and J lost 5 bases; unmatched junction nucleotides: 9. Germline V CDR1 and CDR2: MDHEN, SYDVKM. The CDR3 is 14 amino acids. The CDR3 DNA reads TGTGCCAGTCGTCACAGGGGGCGCGAAGATACGCAGTATTTT. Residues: CASRHRGREDTQYF.

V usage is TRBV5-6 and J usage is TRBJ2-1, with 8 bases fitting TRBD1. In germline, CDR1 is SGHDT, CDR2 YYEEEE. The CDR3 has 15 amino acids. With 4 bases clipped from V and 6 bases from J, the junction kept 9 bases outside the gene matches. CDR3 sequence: CASSTTGGEANEQFF. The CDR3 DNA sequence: TGTGCCAGCAGCACCACAGGGGGAGAGGCCAATGAGCAGTTCTTC.

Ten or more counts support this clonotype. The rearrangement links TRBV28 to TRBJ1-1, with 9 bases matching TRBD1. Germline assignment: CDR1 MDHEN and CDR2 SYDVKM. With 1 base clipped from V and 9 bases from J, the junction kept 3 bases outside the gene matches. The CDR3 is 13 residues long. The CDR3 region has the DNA TGTGCCAGCAGTTTATTAGGGACAGGGCAAGCTTTCTTT. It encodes CASSLLGTGQAFF. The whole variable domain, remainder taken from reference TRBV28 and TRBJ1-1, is DVKVTQSSRYLVKRTGEKVFLECVQDMDHENMFWYRQDPGLGLRLIYFSYDVKMKEKGDIPEGYSVSREKKERFSLILESASTNQTSMYLCASSLLGTGQAFFGQGTRLTVV.

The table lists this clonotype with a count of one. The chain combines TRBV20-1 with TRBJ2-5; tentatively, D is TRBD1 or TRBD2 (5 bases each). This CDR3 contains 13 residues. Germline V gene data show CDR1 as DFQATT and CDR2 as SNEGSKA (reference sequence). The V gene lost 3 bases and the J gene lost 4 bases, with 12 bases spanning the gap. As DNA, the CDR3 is TGCAGTGCTAGGCCCGGGACGATAGAGACCCAGTACTTC. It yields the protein CSARPGTIETQYF.

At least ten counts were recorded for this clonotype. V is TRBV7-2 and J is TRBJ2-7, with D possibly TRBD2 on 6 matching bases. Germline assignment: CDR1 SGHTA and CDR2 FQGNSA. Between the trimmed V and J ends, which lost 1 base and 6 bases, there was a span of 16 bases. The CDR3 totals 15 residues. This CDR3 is CASSLGGARTGEQYF. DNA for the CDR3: TGTGCCAGCAGCTTAGGCGGGGCACGAACTGGCGAGCAGTACTTC.

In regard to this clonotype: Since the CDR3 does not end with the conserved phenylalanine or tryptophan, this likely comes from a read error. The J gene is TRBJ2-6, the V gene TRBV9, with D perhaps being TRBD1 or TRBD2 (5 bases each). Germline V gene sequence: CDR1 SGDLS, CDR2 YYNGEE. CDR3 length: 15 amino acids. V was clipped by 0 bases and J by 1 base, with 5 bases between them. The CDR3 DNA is TGTGCCAGCAGCGTAGGGGGGTCTGGGGCCAACGTCCTGACTTTG. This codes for CASSVGGSGANVLTL.

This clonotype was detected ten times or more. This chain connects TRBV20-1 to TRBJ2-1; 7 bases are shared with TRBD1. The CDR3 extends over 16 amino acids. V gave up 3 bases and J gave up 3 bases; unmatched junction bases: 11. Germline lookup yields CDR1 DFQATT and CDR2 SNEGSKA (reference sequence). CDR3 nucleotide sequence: TGCAGTGCTAGTCCCATGACAGGGATTCGCTACAATGAGCAGTTCTTC. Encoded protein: CSASPMTGIRYNEQFF.

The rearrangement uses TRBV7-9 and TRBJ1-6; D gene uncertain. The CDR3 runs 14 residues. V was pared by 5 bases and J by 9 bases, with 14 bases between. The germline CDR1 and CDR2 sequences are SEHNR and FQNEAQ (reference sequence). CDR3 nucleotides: TGTGCCAGCAGCGAGGCCGGATTTTTTTCACCCCTCCACTTT. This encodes CASSEAGFFSPLHF. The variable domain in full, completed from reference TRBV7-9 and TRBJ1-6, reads DTGVSQNPRHKITKRGQNVTFRCDPISEHNRLYWYRQTLGQGPEFLTYFQNEAQLEKSRLLSDRFSAERPKGSFSTLEIQRTEQGDSAMYLCASSEAGFFSPLHFGNGTRLTVT.

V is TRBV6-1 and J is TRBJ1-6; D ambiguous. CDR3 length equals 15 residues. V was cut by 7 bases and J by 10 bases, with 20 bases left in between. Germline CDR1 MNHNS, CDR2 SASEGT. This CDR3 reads CASTYGAALSSPLHF. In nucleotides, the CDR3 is TGTGCCAGCACCTACGGAGCAGCCCTATCCTCACCCCTCCACTTT.

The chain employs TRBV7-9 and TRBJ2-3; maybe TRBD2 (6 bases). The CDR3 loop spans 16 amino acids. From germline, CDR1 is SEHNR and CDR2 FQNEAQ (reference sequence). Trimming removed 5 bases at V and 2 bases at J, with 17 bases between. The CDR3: CASSPAGRPYTDTQYF. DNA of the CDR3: TGTGCCAGCAGCCCCGCGGGGAGGCCTTACACAGATACGCAGTATTTT. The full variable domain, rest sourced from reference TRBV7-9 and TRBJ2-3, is DTGVSQNPRHKITKRGQNVTFRCDPISEHNRLYWYRQTLGQGPEFLTYFQNEAQLEKSRLLSDRFSAERPKGSFSTLEIQRTEQGDSAMYLCASSPAGRPYTDTQYFGPGTRLTVL.

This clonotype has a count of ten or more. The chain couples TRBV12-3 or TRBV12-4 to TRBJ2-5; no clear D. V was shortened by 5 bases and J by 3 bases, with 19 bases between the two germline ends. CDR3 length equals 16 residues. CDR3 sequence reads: CASSLKPGKPKETQYF. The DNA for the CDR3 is TGTGCCAGCAGTCTCAAGCCGGGCAAACCAAAAGAGACCCAGTACTTC.

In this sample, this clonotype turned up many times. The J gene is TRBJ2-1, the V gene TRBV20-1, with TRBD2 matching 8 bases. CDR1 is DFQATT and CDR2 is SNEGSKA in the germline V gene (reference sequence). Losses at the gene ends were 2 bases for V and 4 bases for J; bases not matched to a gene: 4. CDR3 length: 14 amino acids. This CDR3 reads CSARKAGAYNEQFF. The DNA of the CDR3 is TGCAGTGCTAGAAAAGCGGGGGCGTACAATGAGCAGTTCTTC.

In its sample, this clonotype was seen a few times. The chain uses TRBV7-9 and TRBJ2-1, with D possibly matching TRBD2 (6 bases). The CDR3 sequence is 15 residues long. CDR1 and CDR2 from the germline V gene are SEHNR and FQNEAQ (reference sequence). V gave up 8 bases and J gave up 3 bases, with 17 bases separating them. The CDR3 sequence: CASLSWDSIYNEQFF. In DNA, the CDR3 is TGTGCCAGCCTATCTTGGGACTCGATCTACAATGAGCAGTTCTTC.